The rows below give T cell receptor beta chains drawn from one sample of a study of regulatory T cells in long-lasting Graves disease. Using its own MiXCR run on the multiplex PCR reads, TCRdb lists one record per CDR3 protein. Altogether roughly 500,000 distinct CDR3 sequences are present, 20% to 25% being singletons, with the ten largest covering less than 9%. The material sequenced was peripheral blood mononuclear cells (PBMCs), taken when the disease was refractory, from a patient treated with antithyroid drugs. The receptors here all came from a female donor with Graves disease. Each CDR3 is given with its conserved first and last residue. The order of the fields is clone size, V gene, J gene, D gene, CDR3 protein, CDR3 DNA. The D gene is left open where the match is weak. Rows may omit the clone size; those that give it use once, few, many or a size class.

clone_size: many; v_call: TRBV2; j_call: TRBJ2-7; d_call: .; cdr3_aa: CASSLGTVSYEQYF; cdr3_nt: TGTGCCAGCAGTCTTGGGACGGTATCCTACGAGCAGTACTTC
clone_size: .; v_call: TRBV7-2; j_call: TRBJ1-5; d_call: TRBD1; cdr3_aa: CASRPTGVEQPQHF; cdr3_nt: TGTGCCAGCAGACCAACAGGGGTTGAACAGCCCCAGCATTTT
clone_size: few; v_call: TRBV25-1; j_call: TRBJ1-1; d_call: .; cdr3_aa: CASSESLMNTEAFF; cdr3_nt: TGTGCCAGCAGTGAATCTCTCATGAACACTGAAGCTTTCTTT
clone_size: many; v_call: TRBV12-3/TRBV12-4; j_call: TRBJ1-6; d_call: .; cdr3_aa: CASSENNSPLHF; cdr3_nt: TGTGCCAGCAGTGAAAATAATTCACCCCTCCACTTT
clone_size: many; v_call: TRBV6-4; j_call: TRBJ2-7; d_call: .; cdr3_aa: CASSDGTDCTYEQYF; cdr3_nt: TGTGCCAGCAGTGATGGGACCGACTGCACCTACGAGCAGTACTTC
clone_size: many; v_call: TRBV6-5; j_call: TRBJ1-2; d_call: .; cdr3_aa: CASSYSPIKSGYTF; cdr3_nt: TGTGCCAGCAGTTACTCTCCAATTAAGAGTGGCTACACCTTC
clone_size: many; v_call: TRBV12-3/TRBV12-4; j_call: TRBJ2-5; d_call: TRBD2; cdr3_aa: CASSSQTSGQETQYF; cdr3_nt: TGTGCCAGCAGTTCACAGACTAGCGGCCAAGAGACCCAGTACTTC
clone_size: many; v_call: TRBV20-1; j_call: TRBJ1-1; d_call: TRBD1; cdr3_aa: CSAREQGGGLAFF; cdr3_nt: TGCAGTGCTAGGGAACAGGGGGGAGGTCTTGCCTTCTTT
clone_size: few; v_call: TRBV10-3; j_call: TRBJ2-7; d_call: TRBD1; cdr3_aa: CAISRDSPYEQYF; cdr3_nt: TGTGCCATCAGCCGGGACAGCCCCTACGAGCAGTACTTC
clone_size: .; v_call: TRBV7-3; j_call: TRBJ2-7; d_call: TRBD2; cdr3_aa: CASSLQAGGSSYEQYF; cdr3_nt: TGTGCCAGCAGCTTACAGGCGGGAGGGAGCTCCTACGAGCAGTACTTC
clone_size: .; v_call: TRBV28; j_call: TRBJ2-3; d_call: .; cdr3_aa: CASSLTLTYTDTQYF; cdr3_nt: TGTGCCAGCAGTTTAACCCTCACCTACACAGATACGCAGTATTTT
clone_size: many; v_call: TRBV12-3/TRBV12-4; j_call: TRBJ2-5; d_call: .; cdr3_aa: CASSFAGETQYF; cdr3_nt: TGTGCCAGCAGTTTCGCGGGGGAGACCCAGTACTTC
clone_size: many; v_call: TRBV28; j_call: TRBJ2-7; d_call: .; cdr3_aa: CASRRDSLQGTGEQYF; cdr3_nt: TGTGCCAGCAGGAGGGATTCCTTACAGGGGACTGGCGAGCAGTACTTC
clone_size: few; v_call: TRBV20-1; j_call: TRBJ2-5; d_call: .; cdr3_aa: CSANGRETQYF; cdr3_nt: TGCAGTGCTAACGGCCGGGAGACCCAGTACTTC
clone_size: .; v_call: TRBV15; j_call: TRBJ2-6; d_call: .; cdr3_aa: CATSRGGGGANVLTF; cdr3_nt: TGTGCCACCAGCAGAGGAGGGGGGGGGGCCAACGTCCTGACTTTC
clone_size: .; v_call: TRBV28; j_call: TRBJ1-2; d_call: .; cdr3_aa: CASSGGVGEVFYGYTF; cdr3_nt: TGTGCCAGCAGTGGAGGGGTGGGCGAGGTCTTCTATGGCTACACCTTC
clone_size: .; v_call: TRBV20-1; j_call: TRBJ2-7; d_call: TRBD1; cdr3_aa: CSASDPFKGAGEQYF; cdr3_nt: TGCAGTGCTAGCGACCCATTCAAGGGGGCGGGCGAGCAGTACTTC